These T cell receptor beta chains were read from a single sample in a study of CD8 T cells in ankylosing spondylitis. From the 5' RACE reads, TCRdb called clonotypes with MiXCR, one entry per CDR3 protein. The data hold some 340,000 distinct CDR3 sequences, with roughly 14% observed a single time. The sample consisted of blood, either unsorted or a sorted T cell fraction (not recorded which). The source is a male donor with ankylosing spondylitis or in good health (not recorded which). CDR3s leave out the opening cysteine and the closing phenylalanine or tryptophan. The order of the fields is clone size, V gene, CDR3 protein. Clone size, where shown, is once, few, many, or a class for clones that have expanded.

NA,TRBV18,ASSPGTGGGIRIAEAF
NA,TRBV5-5,ASSPGSPGNEQF
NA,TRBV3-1,ASSPMGSDTQY
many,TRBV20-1,SANRLSYNEQF
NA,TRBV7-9,ASSLPGLAERYNEQF
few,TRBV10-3,AIKTSRNEQF
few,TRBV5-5,ASSLLLGEGQPQH
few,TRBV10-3,AISTQGAFYGYT
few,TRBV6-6,ASSDFYGYT
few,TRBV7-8,ASSQRMGQPNTEAF
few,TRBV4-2,ASSQEAGGNYNEQF
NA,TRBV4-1,ASSQLLAGGKETQY
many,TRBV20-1,SARLAGGPGEQF
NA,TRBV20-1,SAPPQGYNEQF
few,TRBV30,AIGQGQTQY
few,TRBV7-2,ASSFRPEGKKLF
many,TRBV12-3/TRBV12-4,ASSSVGVETEAF
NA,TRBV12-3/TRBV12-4,ASSLTSGGADTQY
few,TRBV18,ASSPRVEGPEAF
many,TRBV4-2,ASSPGQGSEKLF
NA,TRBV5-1,ASSFGGSGAYNEQF
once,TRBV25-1,ASSEWGEETQY
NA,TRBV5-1,ASSLSSSGRVDEQF
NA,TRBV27,ASSFGVTGANVLT
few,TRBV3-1,ASSQDLLGRATEAF
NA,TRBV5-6,ASRVGTVTDTQY
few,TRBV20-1,SAGQYAGYT
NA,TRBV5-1,ASSLSPAENYGYT
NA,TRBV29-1,SVEDPGIGTDTQY
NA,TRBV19,ASSIVTGRGANVLT
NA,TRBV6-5,ASSSLPPQWGTEAF
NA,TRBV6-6,ASSYVKNIQY
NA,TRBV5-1,ASSLGAGRYNEQF
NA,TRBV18,ASSPGLGSGVSYEQY
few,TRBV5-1,ASSVAGAQTGELF
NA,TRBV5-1,ASSFGGTENTEAF
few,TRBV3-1,ASSQVRDRGNEQF
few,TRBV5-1,ASSLGQYADTQY
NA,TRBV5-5,ASSLEGTSGLYTGELF
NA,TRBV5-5,ASSFGQSVAEAF
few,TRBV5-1,ASSLITGGSSLDTQY
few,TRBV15,ATSAPGTSGNGNEQF
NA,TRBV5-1,ASSLDSGKNEQY
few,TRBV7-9,ASTPPGLAGPGELF
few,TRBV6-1,ASRRALGNTEAF
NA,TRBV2,AGAGGTQY
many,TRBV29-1,SVEDVGGLSSYEQY
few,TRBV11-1,ASSLAETSTDTQY
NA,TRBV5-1,ASSPGQGWDNEQF
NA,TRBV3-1,ASSAGVDTEAF
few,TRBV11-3,ASTPTGSQETQY
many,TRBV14,ASSHIRDRVTEAF
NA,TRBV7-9,ASSSSGRGEQY
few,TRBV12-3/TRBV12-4,ASSSGQGGADTQY
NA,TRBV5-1,ASSLGASAYEQY